One and the same sample provided the 17 T cell receptor beta chains below, sequenced in a study of T-cell reconstitution after alpha-beta-depleted transplantation in children. Preparation of the TCRbeta library involved a method that used unique molecular identifiers. TCRdb reanalysed the PCR reads using MiXCR and keeps one entry per CDR3 protein. The sample lists 300,000 to 400,000 distinct CDR3 sequences; around 15% were seen once. The sequencing here drew on PBMCs, mostly from graft donor cells, taken 360 days after TCRalphabeta/CD19-depleted stem cell transplant. These receptors originate from a male patient aged 2-9 years who had a stem cell transplant for acute lymphoblastic leukemia, so the T cells may come from the graft donor.

The chain carries TRBV27 and TRBJ2-3, with D possibly being TRBD1 (6 bases). Trimming took 5 bases from V and 2 from J, leaving 17 bases between them. This CDR3 region has 16 residues. The V gene's germline CDR1 is MNHEY and CDR2 SMNVEV (reference sequence). The CDR3 bases are TGTGCCAGCAGTCCTTGGACAGACTCTTACACAGATACGCAGTATTTT. Encoded protein: CASSPWTDSYTDTQYF.

This clonotype has more than one count but fewer than ten. V is TRBV6-5 and J is TRBJ1-2; maybe TRBD1 (5 bases). The CDR3 runs to 13 residues. Looked up from germline, CDR1 is MNHEY and CDR2 is SVGAGI. The germline V and J ends were trimmed by 2 bases and 7 bases, with 11 bases remaining between them. The CDR3 DNA reads as TGTGCCAGCAGTTACGTAGGGGAATCTGGCTACACCTTC. As protein: CASSYVGESGYTF.

This clonotype has a handful of counts. The rearrangement joins TRBV5-5 to TRBJ2-5; D tentatively fits TRBD1 or TRBD2 (5 bases each). CDR3 length equals 15 residues. The ends were cut back, 0 bases at V and 1 base at J, with 10 bases in the middle. CDR1 is SGHKS and CDR2 is YYEKEE in the germline V gene (reference sequence). Here the CDR3 reads CASSLGWGTQETQYF. The CDR3 DNA follows: TGTGCCAGCAGCTTGGGGTGGGGGACCCAAGAGACCCAGTACTTC.

The table lists this clonotype with a few counts. The CDR3 sequence: CASSLEARLNTEAFF. CDR3 in DNA: TGTGCCAGCAGTTTAGAGGCACGGCTGAACACTGAAGCTTTCTTT. This chain uses TRBV12-3 or TRBV12-4 with TRBJ1-1; no definite D call. CDR3 length: 15 residues. V lost 1 base, J lost 0 bases, and 9 bases lay in between.

J is TRBJ2-2 and V is TRBV30; 8 positions agree with TRBD1. The CDR3 sequence is 17 residues long. CDR1 is GTSNPN and CDR2 is SVGIG in the germline V gene (reference sequence). J lost 4 bases, V lost 7 bases, and 17 bases had no gene match. The chain's CDR3 is CAFQKPLGDRRTGELFF. CDR3 nucleotides: TGTGCCTTCCAAAAACCATTAGGGGACAGGCGCACCGGGGAGCTGTTTTTT.

This clonotype came up a few times. The rearrangement links TRBV30 to TRBJ2-4, with 7 bases lining up with TRBD2. The germline CDR1 and CDR2 sequences are GTSNPN and SVGIG (reference sequence). This CDR3 has 15 amino acids. V lost 2 bases and J lost 7; bases outside the gene matches: 11. CDR3 region: CAWSPPISGLNIQYF. In nucleotides, the CDR3 is TGTGCCTGGAGTCCCCCTATTAGCGGGTTGAACATTCAGTACTTC.

The rearrangement links TRBV12-3 or TRBV12-4 to TRBJ2-2, with 10 nucleotides matching TRBD2. Unmatched junction bases numbered 7, after V lost 6 bases and J lost 0 bases. This CDR3 contains 17 residues. CDR3 sequence reads: CASSPFGLAANTGELFF. The CDR3 DNA reads as TGTGCCAGCAGCCCCTTCGGACTAGCGGCGAACACCGGGGAGCTGTTTTTT.

This clonotype was found a few times. This chain connects TRBV18 to TRBJ2-3, with unresolved D. The CDR3 totals 13 residues. Germline V gene lookup returns CDR1 KGHSH and CDR2 LQKENI. With 2 bases removed from V and 4 bases from J, the gap between germline ends came to 7 bases. CDR3 nucleotide sequence: TGTGCCAGCTCACCATCCGTTGCAGATACGCAGTATTTT. Translation: CASSPSVADTQYF.

This clonotype appeared a few times. This chain links TRBV9 with TRBJ2-1; possible D gene TRBD2, 6 bases. There are 14 residues in the CDR3. Germline V gene data show CDR1 as SGDLS and CDR2 as YYNGEE. V was clipped by 0 bases and J by 6 bases, with 10 bases between them. The CDR3 DNA sequence: TGTGCCAGCAGCGTAGAGGGACTGTTCAATGAGCAGTTCTTC. Translating it yields CASSVEGLFNEQFF.

V gene TRBV27 combines with J gene TRBJ2-3; a possible D gene is TRBD2 (5 bases). The CDR3 sequence is 14 residues long. V was shortened by 2 bases and J by 4 bases, with 10 bases between the two germline ends. In germline, CDR1 is MNHEY, CDR2 SMNVEV (reference sequence). CDR3 residues: CASSLIGLPDTQYF. The CDR3 nucleotides are TGTGCCAGCAGTTTAATCGGACTTCCAGATACGCAGTATTTT.

This clonotype was seen a handful of times. The chain uses TRBV18 and TRBJ2-5; D is possibly TRBD1 (5 bases). The CDR3 is 15 residues long. Trimming stripped 6 bases from V and 5 bases from J, with 19 bases between. Germline V gene lookup returns CDR1 KGHSH and CDR2 LQKENI. CDR3 residues: CASSPRSPKGETQYF. The DNA of the CDR3 is TGTGCCAGCTCGCCTCGATCCCCCAAGGGGGAGACCCAGTACTTC.

This clonotype was seen a few times. V and J are TRBV4-3 and TRBJ1-6; D is undetermined. The length of the CDR3 is 16 residues. Deletions cut 0 bases from V and 7 bases from J, with 13 bases between. Germline-derived CDR1 and CDR2 are LGHNA and YSLEER. CDR3 nucleotides: TGCGCCAGCAGCCAAGAAAGCGGACGGATAAATTCACCCCTCCACTTT. Residues: CASSQESGRINSPLHF.

This clonotype was seen a handful of times. This rearrangement joins TRBV13 to TRBJ2-3; the match to TRBD2 covers 8 bases. Germline CDR1 and CDR2: PRHDT and FYEKMQ (reference sequence). The trim removed 3 bases at V and 8 bases at J, leaving 4 bases unmatched. CDR3 size: 13 residues. CDR3 DNA: TGTGCCAGCAGCTTGCGGCGGGAGGTTACGCAGTATTTT. Amino acid sequence: CASSLRREVTQYF.

The rearrangement joins TRBV13 to TRBJ2-1; D is undetermined. CDR3 length: 16 amino acids. Germline CDR1 is PRHDT and CDR2 is FYEKMQ (reference sequence). The V end lost 2 bases, the J end lost 0 bases, and 11 bases lay between the germline ends. The CDR3 loop reads CASSLSHFSSYNEQFF. The CDR3 nucleotides read TGTGCCAGCAGCTTATCTCACTTCAGCTCCTACAATGAGCAGTTCTTC.

The rearrangement joins TRBV10-3 to TRBJ1-1, with D unclear. The CDR3 spans 17 residues. V was clipped by 3 bases and J by 0 bases, with 17 bases between them. Per the germline V gene, CDR1 is ENHRY and CDR2 is SYGVKD. The CDR3 DNA reads TGTGCCATCAGTGATTATGCGTATAGTGTCATGAACACTGAAGCTTTCTTT. Amino acid sequence: CAISDYAYSVMNTEAFF.

The CDR3 coding sequence is TGTGCCAGCAGTTTAGGTGGGGGACAGGGATGGGAGAAAGGCCAGCCCCAGCATTTT. This sequence encodes CASSLGGGQGWEKGQPQHF. The chain employs TRBV12-3 or TRBV12-4 and TRBJ1-5; 9 bases align to TRBD1. The length of the CDR3 is 19 residues. The V gene end was trimmed by 1 base and the J gene end by 7 bases; junction bases not matched to a gene: 17.

CDR3 sequence reads: CASSVARTQTDTQYF. In nucleotides, the CDR3 is TGTGCCAGCAGCGTAGCTCGAACCCAAACAGATACGCAGTATTTT. The V gene is TRBV9, the J gene TRBJ2-3; D gene unclear. Per the germline V gene, CDR1 is SGDLS and CDR2 is YYNGEE. V was trimmed by 0 bases and J by 3 bases, leaving 11 bases between them. The CDR3 covers 15 residues.